This is a list of T cell receptor beta chains from one sample in a study of a mutant IDH1 vaccine in newly diagnosed glioma. The assay was immunoSEQ multiplex PCR, and TCRdb's table has in-frame clones only and misses some. The sample holds 65,000 to 70,000 clones; 86% are singletons and the top ten take over 2.5%. The starting material was PBMCs, obtained from a glioma patient treated with radiotherapy, temozolomide or both. The source of these receptors is a man aged 30 to 45 with glioma. Both conserved end residues are part of each CDR3. Each record gives: clone size, V gene, D gene, J gene, CDR3 protein, CDR3 DNA. The D gene is left open where the match is weak. Not every row has a clone size; where given, it reads once, few, many or a size class.

NA	TRBV27	NA	TRBJ1-2	CASRKGLQGTGYTF	TGTGCCAGCAGGAAAGGTCTCCAGGGGACTGGCTACACCTTC
NA	TRBV11-2	NA	TRBJ1-4	CASSLRITNEKLFF	TGTGCCAGCAGCTTGAGGATAACTAATGAAAAACTGTTTTTT
NA	TRBV29-1	NA	TRBJ2-5	CSVELRQGKGETQYF	TGCAGCGTTGAATTGCGCCAGGGGAAGGGAGAGACCCAGTACTTC
NA	TRBV2	NA	TRBJ2-5	CASRGVTAQYF	TGTGCCAGCAGGGGGGTAACGGCCCAGTACTTC
NA	TRBV30	NA	TRBJ2-4	CAWSVGSQAKNIQYF	TGTGCCTGGAGTGTAGGTAGTCAGGCGAAAAACATTCAGTACTTC
NA	TRBV6-5	NA	TRBJ1-1	CASSYSETMGAFF	TGTGCCAGCAGTTACTCCGAGACAATGGGGGCTTTCTTT
few	TRBV28	NA	TRBJ1-6	CASSLRGGANSPLHF	TGTGCCAGCAGTTTGAGGGGCGGAGCTAATTCACCCCTCCACTTT
NA	TRBV5-1	TRBD1	TRBJ1-6	CASSLWDSENSPLHF	TGCGCCAGCAGCTTGTGGGACAGTGAGAATTCACCCCTCCACTTT
NA	TRBV10-2	TRBD1	TRBJ2-4	CASREPGQGGF	TGCGCCAGCAGGGAGCCGGGACAGGGAGGCTTC
NA	TRBV7-9	NA	TRBJ1-6	CASSLRGVRSKSPNSPLHF	TGTGCCAGCAGCTTACGCGGGGTTCGGAGCAAAAGTCCCAATTCACCCCTCCACTTT
NA	TRBV15	NA	TRBJ2-5	CATSPLRGNSGGETQYF	TGTGCCACCAGCCCCCTAAGAGGAAATAGCGGCGGCGAGACCCAGTACTTC
NA	TRBV6-6	NA	TRBJ1-6	CASSYSQGRNSPLHF	TGTGCCAGCAGTTACTCGCAGGGGAGGAATTCACCCCTCCACTTT
once	TRBV4-1	NA	TRBJ2-7	CASSRAGTKTGTRIKLYEQYF	TGCGCCAGCAGTCGCGCAGGGACAAAAACCGGGACCAGGATCAAACTTTACGAGCAGTACTTC
few	TRBV5-1	TRBD1	TRBJ2-3	CASSQGQDTDTQYF	TGCGCCAGCAGCCAGGGACAGGACACAGATACGCAGTATTTT
NA	TRBV29-1	TRBD2	TRBJ2-3	CSVEDPRRGGRIDTQYF	TGCAGCGTTGAAGATCCACGACGGGGGGGCCGGATAGATACGCAGTATTTT
NA	TRBV5-1	NA	TRBJ2-7	CASYDSSYEQYF	TGCGCCAGCTACGACAGCTCCTACGAGCAGTACTTC
NA	TRBV6-1	TRBD1	TRBJ2-5	CASSESSSRGHPIQETQYF	TGTGCCAGCAGTGAAAGTAGTTCCAGGGGGCACCCGATACAAGAGACCCAGTACTTC
NA	TRBV6-1	TRBD1	TRBJ1-5	CASSVRYLRTGGNQPQHF	TGTGCCAGCAGTGTACGCTACCTAAGGACAGGGGGAAATCAGCCCCAGCATTTT
NA	TRBV13	NA	TRBJ1-1	CASSPLGGFTEAFF	TGTGCCAGCAGCCCCCTCGGGGGGTTCACTGAAGCTTTCTTT
NA	TRBV28	NA	TRBJ2-1	CASRRVRVPGDRFF	TGTGCCAGCAGAAGGGTTCGGGTCCCCGGAGATCGGTTCTTC
NA	TRBV6-6	NA	TRBJ2-7	CASNFFRGGEQYF	TGTGCCAGCAATTTTTTCCGGGGAGGCGAGCAGTACTTC
few	TRBV7-9	NA	TRBJ1-5	CASSPGDKSYQPQHF	TGTGCCAGCAGCCCCGGGGACAAGAGCTATCAGCCCCAGCATTTT
NA	TRBV15	NA	TRBJ2-7	CATRRAGNSYEQYF	TGTGCCACCCGCCGGGCAGGGAATTCCTACGAGCAGTACTTC
NA	TRBV10-3	TRBD1	TRBJ2-2	CAIREPGQALNTGELFF	TGTGCCATCAGGGAGCCGGGACAGGCTTTGAACACCGGGGAGCTGTTTTTT
once	TRBV11-3	NA	TRBJ1-1	CASSLGGSKAVAFF	TGTGCCAGCAGCTTAGGGGGCTCAAAGGCGGTAGCTTTCTTT
NA	TRBV5-1	NA	TRBJ2-1	CASSADGRANNEQFF	TGCGCCAGCAGCGCGGACGGTCGAGCTAACAATGAGCAGTTCTTC
NA	TRBV18	NA	TRBJ2-1	CASSPPSGAILNEQFF	TGTGCCAGCTCACCACCTAGTGGGGCGATCTTAAATGAGCAGTTCTTC
NA	TRBV2	NA	TRBJ1-2	CASQMFDSTGLYGYTF	TGTGCCAGCCAGATGTTCGATAGTACAGGACTCTATGGCTACACCTTC
NA	TRBV7-6	TRBD2	TRBJ2-5	CASSLDIRGVETQYF	TGTGCCAGCAGCTTAGACATTCGGGGGGTGGAGACCCAGTACTTC
NA	TRBV2	TRBD1	TRBJ2-7	CASSDRGLYEQYF	TGTGCCAGCAGTGACAGGGGGCTCTACGAGCAGTACTTC
NA	TRBV6-1	NA	TRBJ2-4	CASSEDRGAAKNIQYF	TGTGCCAGCAGTGAAGATCGGGGGGCGGCCAAAAACATTCAGTACTTC
few	TRBV28	NA	TRBJ1-5	CASSLGEEGYQPQHF	TGTGCCAGCAGTTTAGGAGAGGAAGGTTATCAGCCCCAGCATTTT
NA	TRBV29-1	TRBD1	TRBJ1-1	CSATGQMNTEAFF	TGCAGCGCAACGGGACAGATGAACACTGAAGCTTTCTTT
few	TRBV2	NA	TRBJ1-1	CASRVDGNTEAFF	TGTGCCAGCAGGGTTGACGGGAACACTGAAGCTTTCTTT
NA	TRBV30	NA	TRBJ2-5	CAWSRAYQETQYF	TGTGCCTGGAGTCGGGCGTACCAAGAGACCCAGTACTTC
NA	TRBV7-9	TRBD1	TRBJ1-5	CASSFGTGGAIQPQHF	TGTGCCAGCAGCTTTGGGACAGGGGGCGCGATCCAGCCCCAGCATTTT
NA	TRBV19	NA	TRBJ2-6	CASNPTRSGANVLTF	TGTGCCAGTAACCCGACACGCTCTGGGGCCAACGTCCTGACTTTC